A selection of T cell receptor beta chains follows, all from one sample in a study of CD8+CD57+ T cells in acquired aplastic anemia. TCRdb analysed the reads with MiXCR anew, one entry per CDR3 protein. The table includes more than 150,000 distinct CDR3 sequences, less than 55% detected once. Specimen: sorted CD4+, CD8+, or CD8+CD57+ T cells (not recorded which) from PBMCs. These receptors originate from a human donor in good health. CDR3s include the opening cysteine and the closing phenylalanine or tryptophan. The D gene is left open where the match is weak. Clone size appears in some rows only: once, few, many, or a class for an expanded clone.

d_gene	abundance	j_gene	v_gene	CDR3nt	CDR3aa
TRBD1	few	TRBJ2-7	TRBV18	TGTGCCAGCTCTTTGACAGGGGGCACGGACGAGCAGTACTTC	CASSLTGGTDEQYF
TRBD1	-	TRBJ1-2	TRBV2	TGTGCCAGCACCTCGACAGGGGAAGGCTACACCTTC	CASTSTGEGYTF
-	-	TRBJ1-5	TRBV27	TGTGCCAGCAGGAAATGGGGGGGGACAAATCAGCCCCAGCATTTT	CASRKWGGTNQPQHF
TRBD1	-	TRBJ2-2	TRBV6-5	TGTGCCAGCAGTTACTTGGACAGGGCGAACACCGAGGAGCTGTTTTTT	CASSYLDRANTEELFF
-	-	TRBJ2-7	TRBV20-1	TGCAGTGCTACTACCAGAGGCTCCTACGAGCAGTACTTC	CSATTRGSYEQYF
-	-	TRBJ2-3	TRBV24-1	TGTGCCACCAGTGATCCGCCAGGCAGGACGCAGTATTTT	CATSDPPGRTQYF
-	-	TRBJ1-5	TRBV24-1	TGTGCCACCTCGAGAGGGGGGAGACAGCCCCAGCATTTT	CATSRGGRQPQHF
-	many	TRBJ1-4	TRBV2	TGTGCCAGCAGTGAATTAAGGACTGCAACTAATGAAAAACTGTTTTTT	CASSELRTATNEKLFF
TRBD1	many	TRBJ1-5	TRBV19	TGTGCCAGTAGCCCCGGGACAGGGGGACGTCAGCCCCAGCATTTT	CASSPGTGGRQPQHF
-	few	TRBJ2-1	TRBV14	TGTGCCAGCAGCCATGAATCGGGCGGCGGTGAGCAGTTCTTC	CASSHESGGGEQFF